The source of this T cell receptor (beta chain) is a study of shared clonotypes between healthy human individuals. Deletions cut 7 bases from V and 1 base from J, with 11 bases between. Germline CDR1 reads SQVTM; CDR2 reads ANQGSEA. This CDR3 region has 12 residues. Using about 220 ng DNA, 30,000 to 35,000 T cell genomes, the sorted-subset replicate PCRs were run. Clones were sequenced by immunoSEQ multiplex PCR, and TCRdb holds only the in-frame ones, with some missing. The sample records around 700,000 clones, under 80% being singletons. Participating donors were healthy, HIV-negative adults free of recent acute infections or vaccinations.

The chain links TRBV29-1 to TRBJ2-7; tentative D call: TRBD2 (5 bases). This sequence was found in a young woman in good health. What was sequenced was memory CD4+ T cells sorted from blood. Noted subset: CD45RA-negative fraction. The CDR3 spells CSARGGSYEQYF. The CDR3 nucleotides are TGCAGCGCCCGGGGTGGTTCCTACGAGCAGTACTTC.